These 6 T cell receptor beta chains were all obtained from the same sample, sequenced in a study of blood T cell repertoires in COVID-19. TCRdb's table, derived via immunoSEQ multiplex PCR, lists solely in-frame clones and lacks some. Found here are around 360,000 clones, about 90% of them singletons; the top ten hold around 3%. The specimen sequenced was PBMCs or T cells enriched from blood (not recorded which). These receptors were collected from a woman aged 25 to 39 who had recovered from COVID-19.

The chain recombines TRBV5-6 with TRBJ2-7; tentative D call: TRBD2 (5 bases). The CDR3 extends over 13 amino acids. Trimming removed 3 bases at V and 7 bases at J, with 14 bases between. The germline gives CDR1 SGHDT, CDR2 YYEEEE. The CDR3 sequence is CASSSTPGKEQYF. CDR3 DNA: TGTGCCAGCAGCTCGACACCGGGGAAAGAGCAGTACTTC.

This clone has a single count. The V gene is TRBV18, the J gene TRBJ1-5; no definite D call. CDR1 is KGHSH and CDR2 is LQKENI in the germline V gene. There are 17 residues in the CDR3. V was shortened by 4 bases and J by 3 bases, with 19 bases between the two germline ends. Here the CDR3 DNA reads TGTGCCAGCTCACTTTCGCCCGCCGCAGATTCCAATCAGCCCCAGCATTTT. It codes for CASSLSPAADSNQPQHF.

This chain connects TRBV5-1 to TRBJ1-2, with a possible D match to TRBD1 (6 bases). This CDR3 contains 14 residues. The germline CDR1 and CDR2 sequences are SGHRS and YFSETQ. V lost 4 bases, J lost 2 bases, and 12 bases lay in between. CDR3 sequence: CASSIGGQNYGYTF. CDR3 coding DNA: TGCGCCAGCAGCATAGGAGGACAGAACTATGGCTACACCTTC.

This chain connects TRBV5-4 to TRBJ2-3, with no clear D. Germline V gives CDR1 SGHNT, CDR2 YYREEE (reference sequence). The CDR3 length is 15 residues. Trimming stripped 4 bases from V and 0 bases from J, with 12 bases between. CDR3 sequence (DNA): TGTGCCAGCAGCCCGCAACCCAGAAGCACAGATACGCAGTATTTT. Translation gives CASSPQPRSTDTQYF.

The chain links TRBV28 to TRBJ2-5; possibly TRBD1 for D (6 bases). With 4 bases removed from V and 7 bases from J, the gap between germline ends came to 22 bases. Germline values: CDR1 MDHEN, CDR2 SYDVKM. The CDR3 has 16 amino acids. CDR3: CASSSPVSGELRTQYF. The CDR3 DNA sequence: TGTGCCAGCAGTTCCCCTGTCTCAGGGGAGCTCAGGACCCAGTACTTC. The variable domain in full, with the rest retrieved from reference TRBV28 and TRBJ2-5, is DVKVTQSSRYLVKRTGEKVFLECVQDMDHENMFWYRQDPGLGLRLIYFSYDVKMKEKGDIPEGYSVSREKKERFSLILESASTNQTSMYLCASSSPVSGELRTQYFGPGTRLLVL.

There are a few counts of this clone. The chain is built from TRBV27 and TRBJ2-1, with D tentatively TRBD1 (5 bases). Looked up from germline, CDR1 is MNHEY and CDR2 is SMNVEV (reference sequence). The CDR3 has 14 amino acids. Between the trimmed V and J ends, which lost 2 bases and 6 bases, there was a span of 11 bases. This CDR3 reads CASSLRLRANEQFF. In nucleotides, the CDR3 is TGTGCCAGCAGTTTAAGGCTCAGGGCCAATGAGCAGTTCTTC.